A single sample is the source of the 2 T cell receptor beta chains below, sequenced in a study of Graves' ophthalmopathy and Graves' hyperthyroidism. RNA transcripts served as template for amplifying TCR beta CDR3 sequences. Second-round multiplex PCR followed a first-round RT-PCR using HTBI primers. TCRdb recomputed calls from the multiplex PCR reads with MiXCR, one row per CDR3 protein. The sample holds hundreds of thousands of distinct CDR3 sequences, 22% seen once. The sequenced sample consisted of peripheral blood. The receptor set was obtained from a young woman with stable Graves' hyperthyroidism. Some clones in this sample may be carry-over from other donors' samples.

This clonotype showed up many times. This CDR3 reads CASSTRTPPGNTIYF. CDR3 sequence (DNA): TGTGCCAGCAGTACCCGGACCCCTCCTGGAAACACCATATATTTT. This chain joins TRBV12-3 or TRBV12-4 and TRBJ1-3; no firm D call. V was cut by 5 bases and J by 2 bases, with 13 bases left in between. CDR3 length: 15 amino acids.

This clonotype was detected many times. The V and J genes are TRBV27 and TRBJ2-5, with 7 bases identical to TRBD1. CDR3 length equals 16 residues. With V trimmed by 8 bases and J by 0 bases, 12 bases remained unmatched. The germline gives CDR1 MNHEY, CDR2 SMNVEV (reference sequence). The CDR3 nucleotides are TGTGCCAGCGCCTCCTTGGACAGGCTCCACCAAGAGACCCAGTACTTC. It is translated as CASASLDRLHQETQYF.